This T cell receptor beta chain comes out of a study of T-cell memory formation after mild COVID-19. V shed 5 bases, J shed 8 bases, and the junction held 5 bases outside the gene matches. In germline, CDR1 is SEHNR, CDR2 FQNEAQ (reference sequence). The CDR3 covers 13 residues. TCRdb independently ran MiXCR on the 5' RACE reads; one entry per CDR3 protein. Here the sample spans fewer than 450,000 distinct CDR3 sequences, 24% being singletons. V is TRBV7-9 and J is TRBJ2-1, with TRBD1 matching 8 bases. Sequencing was done on a sample of PBMCs or a T cell subset sorted from them (not recorded which). The sequence came from an adult woman who had mild COVID-19 (a few samples of this study predate the infection). Cell type and time point are not known. For the CDR3, the DNA is TGTGCCAGCAGCATACAGGGGGATGATGAGCAGTTCTTC. Its translation is CASSIQGDDEQFF.